This TCR beta chain was sequenced in a study of sequential checkpoint blockade in melanoma. On the study more broadly: First-line arms were nivolumab then ipilimumab, or the reverse, randomized 1:1. Maintenance nivolumab came after either treatment sequence. More than 20 patients had tumor biopsies before treatment and at week 13.

The treatment is: randomized to nivolumab then ipilimumab (arm A) or the reverse (arm B). Study-level results: Patients with week-13 increases in T-cell fraction and clonality benefited about 30 times more often.

The V gene end was trimmed by 5 bases and the J gene end by 0 bases; junction bases not matched to a gene: 4. The CDR3 is made up of 15 amino acids. Germline values: CDR1 SGHNT, CDR2 YENEEA. Points on this clone: Its antigen is currently unknown.

Sequencing used immunoSEQ multiplex PCR; TCRdb keeps in-frame clones, though not all of them. The sample lists 2,300 or so clones; 33% were seen once. J is TRBJ1-3 and V is TRBV11-3, with TRBD1 matching 7 bases. Sequencing used tumor tissue (inferred from file names), obtained from a patient given nivolumab and ipilimumab in sequence. The sequence was obtained from a human donor with melanoma. The CDR3 nucleotides are TGTGCCAGCAGCCTCGACAGGGCCTCTGGAAACACCATATATTTT. It codes for CASSLDRASGNTIYF. The entire variable domain, with the rest obtained from reference TRBV11-3 and TRBJ1-3, is as follows: EAGVVQSPRYKIIEKKQPVAFWCNPISGHNTLYWYLQNLGQGPELLIRYENEEAVDDSQLPKDRFSAERLKGVDSTLKIQPAELGDSAVYLCASSLDRASGNTIYFGEGSWLTVV.